Each of the 9 T cell receptor beta chains below was sequenced from the same sample in a study of cytomegalovirus exposure and HLA in healthy donors. A multiplex PCR was run with 60 Vbeta primers and 13 Jbeta primers. Assay: immunoSEQ multiplex PCR; the TCRdb copy retains only in-frame clones and omits some. The data hold about 180,000 clones, with over 70% observed a single time. Sequencing was performed on PBMCs. The receptors stem from a male donor in good health and CMV-seronegative.

In DNA form, the CDR3 reads TGTGCCAGCAGTGGGGGGACAGGCCATGAAGCTTTCTTT. It translates to CASSGGTGHEAFF. The V call is TRBV6-5, the J call TRBJ1-1, with 8 bases that match TRBD1. The germline V gene encodes CDR1 MNHEY and CDR2 SVGAGI. J was trimmed by 7 bases and V by 5 bases; bases with no gene match: 6. The CDR3 sequence is 13 residues long.

This clone was recorded only once. J is TRBJ2-7 and V is TRBV28; tentative D call: TRBD1 (5 bases). The CDR3 extends over 15 amino acids. Germline CDR1 reads MDHEN; CDR2 reads SYDVKM. Trimming shortened V by 1 base and J by 5 bases, and 15 bases separated the two germline ends. The CDR3 reads CASSLLGQGIDEQYF. In DNA form, the CDR3 reads TGTGCCAGCAGTTTATTGGGGCAGGGTATCGACGAGCAGTACTTC.

The gene calls are TRBV30 and TRBJ1-1; 10 nucleotides agree with TRBD1. The germline V gene encodes CDR1 GTSNPN and CDR2 SVGIG (reference sequence). This CDR3 contains 13 residues. V was pared by 2 bases and J by 10 bases, with 7 bases of the junction left unmatched. CDR3 nucleotide sequence: TGTGCCTGGAGTTCACATGGGGACAGGGGAGCTTTCTTT. Translated, it gives CAWSSHGDRGAFF.

The V call is TRBV2, the J call TRBJ1-5; perhaps TRBD1 as D (5 bases). V was shortened by 7 bases and J by 9 bases, with 10 bases between the two germline ends. CDR1 SNHLY and CDR2 FYNNEI come from the germline V gene. This CDR3 contains 11 residues. The CDR3 sequence is CASTYGGPQHF. In DNA form, the CDR3 reads TGTGCCAGCACCTACGGGGGGCCCCAGCATTTT.

The chain links TRBV25-1 to TRBJ1-6; D gene uncertain. The germline V and J ends were trimmed by 5 bases and 10 bases, with 12 bases remaining between them. CDR1 and CDR2 (germline): MGHDK, SYGVNS. The CDR3 is 13 residues long. CDR3 sequence (DNA): TGTGCCAGCAGTCTTTTGACTGGGTCACCCCTCCACTTT. Translating it yields CASSLLTGSPLHF.

This chain connects TRBV30 to TRBJ2-1; TRBD2 aligns across 10 bases. The J segment lost 0 bases and the V segment lost 2 bases, leaving 4 bases of the junction unmatched. CDR1 and CDR2 from the germline V gene are GTSNPN and SVGIG (reference sequence). The CDR3 loop spans 16 amino acids. CDR3 DNA sequence: TGTGCCTGGAGTTTTTCTAGCGGGAGCTCCTACAATGAGCAGTTCTTC. Translation gives CAWSFSSGSSYNEQFF.

This clone was seen a few times. An end of the junction does not agree with germline; a read error may underlie this. The CDR3 here is CSSSDTFIDRVNEQYF. CDR3 nucleotides: TGTTCCAGCAGCGACACCTTCATCGACAGGGTTAACGAGCAGTACTTC. This chain joins TRBV7-9 and TRBJ2-7; 7 bases align to TRBD1. The CDR3 length is 16 residues. Germline loops: CDR1 SEHNR, CDR2 FQNEAQ (reference sequence).

Concerning this clone: An end of the junction differs from the germline gene, which may be a read error. Other DNA sequences in this sample translate to the same CDR3. The chain links TRBV29-1 to TRBJ2-7; tentatively, D is TRBD2 (5 bases). The CDR3 loop spans 13 amino acids. The germline V gene has CDR1 SQVTM and CDR2 ANQGSEA. The CDR3 spells CSVGGPEQYEQYF. The DNA for the CDR3 is TGCAGCGTTGGAGGGCCTGAACAATACGAGCAGTATTTC.

This chain links TRBV28 with TRBJ2-5; 7 nucleotides match TRBD1. The assigned J gene may be wrong: the sequence end matches TRBJ2-7 better. The CDR3 has 14 residues. Germline loops: CDR1 MDHEN, CDR2 SYDVKM. The DNA of the CDR3 is TGTGCCAGCAGCCCGGGACAGTTTATCTACGAGCAGTACTTC. Its translation is CASSPGQFIYEQYF.